These T cell receptor beta chains were read from a single sample in a study of blood T cells in healthy people across ages. Each CDR3 protein is one row after TCRdb ran MiXCR on the 5' RACE reads. The data hold approximately 690,000 distinct CDR3 sequences, with approximately 59% observed a single time. Sequencing was carried out using blood. Source of these receptors: a man aged 55 to 70 in good health. Both conserved end residues are part of each CDR3. Each record gives: clone size, V gene, J gene, D gene, CDR3 DNA, CDR3 protein. The D gene is left open where the match is weak. A row's size may be missing; if present it is once, few, many or a size class.

>.|TRBV4-1|TRBJ1-4|.
TGCGCCAGCAGCCAGAGGTCGCAGGGAGGAGAAAAACTGTTTTTT
CASSQRSQGGEKLFF
>few|TRBV27|TRBJ2-1|.
TGTGCCAGCAGCTGGGGGCCTGAGCAGTTCTTC
CASSWGPEQFF
>.|TRBV29-1|TRBJ2-3|.
TGCAGCTCTTCAACAGATACGCAGTATTTT
CSSSTDTQYF
>few|TRBV25-1|TRBJ2-1|.
TGTGCCAGCAGTGGGTACAGGGATGAGCAGTTCTTC
CASSGYRDEQFF
>.|TRBV4-1|TRBJ2-6|.
TGCGCCAGCAGCCATGGAGGGACTTCTGGGGCCAACGTCCTGACTTTC
CASSHGGTSGANVLTF
>once|TRBV12-3/TRBV12-4|TRBJ1-5|.
TGCGCCAGCAGTCCACTCCGGAGCTATAGCAATCAGCCCCAGCATTTT
CASSPLRSYSNQPQHF
>.|TRBV3-1|TRBJ2-1|.
TGTGCCAGCAGCCAGGAAGACGGCGAGCAGTTCTTC
CASSQEDGEQFF
>.|TRBV24-1|TRBJ2-1|TRBD2
TGTGCCACCAGTGAGCCACGGGGGGGGTACAATGAGCAGTTCTTC
CATSEPRGGYNEQFF
>.|TRBV5-5|TRBJ1-5|.
TGTGCCAGCAGCTTGTACGGCAACTCATATCAGCCCCAGCATTTT
CASSLYGNSYQPQHF
>.|TRBV19|TRBJ2-6|.
TGTGCCAGTAGTATTCTGGCCTCTGGGGCCAACGTCCTGACTTTC
CASSILASGANVLTF
>.|TRBV3-1|TRBJ2-5|.
TGTGCCAGCAGCCAAGGGACTTCCCCAAGGACCCAGTACTTC
CASSQGTSPRTQYF
>.|TRBV3-1|TRBJ2-7|TRBD1
TGTGCCAGCGGAGGGGACAGGTCCAATTTCGGCTACGAGCAGTACTTC
CASGGDRSNFGYEQYF
>.|TRBV3-1|TRBJ2-5|TRBD1
TGTGCCAGCAGCTGGGACAGTATACTGGAGACCCAGTACTTC
CASSWDSILETQYF
>.|TRBV7-9|TRBJ1-2|TRBD1
TGTGCCAGCAGCTTATCCGAGACAGGGGATGGCTACACCTTC
CASSLSETGDGYTF
>many|TRBV5-1|TRBJ2-1|TRBD1
TGCGCCAGCAGCTTGGAAGGGGGCCCGAATGGTAATGAGCAGTTCTTC
CASSLEGGPNGNEQFF
>.|TRBV5-1|TRBJ1-2|.
TGCGCCAGCAGCCCAGGGGCCGCGGCGGCCAACTATGGCTACACCTTC
CASSPGAAAANYGYTF
>few|TRBV5-1|TRBJ2-1|TRBD1
TGCGCCAGCAGCACTCCGGACAGGGCAAGGGATGAGCAGTTCTTC
CASSTPDRARDEQFF
>.|TRBV5-1|TRBJ2-3|TRBD1
TGCGCCAGCAGCGTTGGACAGGGGACGGCAGATACGCAGTATTTT
CASSVGQGTADTQYF
>.|TRBV3-1|TRBJ2-1|TRBD2
TGTGCCAGCCGTTGGGCGCTAGCGGGAGAGGTGGTCTATGAGCAGTTCTTC
CASRWALAGEVVYEQFF
>.|TRBV20-1|TRBJ2-3|.
TGCAGTGCTAGAGAAGGGTCTCGCACAGATACGCAGTATTTT
CSAREGSRTDTQYF
>.|TRBV10-3|TRBJ2-1|.
TGTGCCATCAGACGGGGATCCAACAATGAGCAGTTCTTC
CAIRRGSNNEQFF
>.|TRBV5-1|TRBJ2-5|TRBD1
TGCGCCAGCACACGGGGCTTCGGGACAGGGGGTGATGAGCAGTACTTC
CASTRGFGTGGDEQYF
>.|TRBV5-6|TRBJ2-1|.
TGTGCCAGCAGCTTGGATTATACGGGGCCCGCCTACAATGAGCAGTTCTTC
CASSLDYTGPAYNEQFF
>.|TRBV9|TRBJ2-2|.
TGTGCCAGCAGCGTTGCGGGGCGGGACGGGGAGCTGTTTTTT
CASSVAGRDGELFF
>.|TRBV29-1|TRBJ1-2|TRBD1
TGCAGCGTAACCCAGACAGGGGGTCCCTATGGCTACACCTTC
CSVTQTGGPYGYTF
>once|TRBV20-1|TRBJ1-2|TRBD1
TGCAGTGCTGAGGGGGCCGGCCGTTATCAGGGCTACACCTTC
CSAEGAGRYQGYTF
>.|TRBV12-3/TRBV12-4|TRBJ2-3|TRBD2
TGTGCCAGCAGTTTAGGCCTTGTAGCGGGGGTCACAGATACGCAGTATTTT
CASSLGLVAGVTDTQYF
>.|TRBV2|TRBJ2-2|.
TGTGCCAGCAGATCAGGGACGGGGGGGGAGCTGTTTTTT
CASRSGTGGELFF
>few|TRBV28|TRBJ2-7|.
TGTGCCACCGGCGCTCCCCGGACCTACGAGCAGTACTTC
CATGAPRTYEQYF
>few|TRBV5-1|TRBJ1-1|.
TGCGCCAGCAGCTTGCGCAGTTCCATGAACACTGAAGCTTTCTTT
CASSLRSSMNTEAFF
>.|TRBV25-1|TRBJ2-1|TRBD2
TGTGCCAGCAGCGCTGGGTCACTAGCGGGGGCCTGGAATGAGCAGTTCTTC
CASSAGSLAGAWNEQFF
>.|TRBV6-1|TRBJ2-7|TRBD1
TGTGCCAGCAGGGCTTCCGGGACAGCGGTTCGCGAGCAGTACTTC
CASRASGTAVREQYF
>.|TRBV28|TRBJ2-1|TRBD2
TGTGCCAGCAGTTTTCGGGGCGGTCTAGCGGGGGGTAATGAGCAGTTCTTC
CASSFRGGLAGGNEQFF
>.|TRBV20-1|TRBJ1-1|.
TGCAGTGCTCGAGGGACAATGATGAACACTGAAGCTTTCTTT
CSARGTMMNTEAFF
>.|TRBV3-1|TRBJ2-1|TRBD2
TGTGCCAGCACCAACCCCGGGGGGGCTAGGGAGCAGTTCTTC
CASTNPGGAREQFF
>few|TRBV10-3|TRBJ2-1|TRBD1
TGTGCCATCAGTGAAAGGACAGGGAGTTACAATGAGCAGTTCTTC
CAISERTGSYNEQFF
>.|TRBV11-2|TRBJ2-3|.
TGTGCCAGCAGCTTTAGAGTGGACAGTCGGTCAGATACGCAGTATTTT
CASSFRVDSRSDTQYF
>.|TRBV4-1|TRBJ2-3|.
TGCGCCAGCAGCCCTACCCGGGGGAGCACAGATACGCAGTATTTT
CASSPTRGSTDTQYF
>.|TRBV7-9|TRBJ2-5|.
TGTGCCTCCCGGGGAATAGGGGAGGAGCAGTACTTC
CASRGIGEEQYF
>.|TRBV7-2|TRBJ1-2|TRBD1
TGTGCCAGCAGCGCGACAGGGCTCGGGGGCTACACCTTC
CASSATGLGGYTF
>.|TRBV5-1|TRBJ2-5|.
TGCGCCAGCAGCATCTTGCCGGGGCGCGAAGAGACCCAGTACTTC
CASSILPGREETQYF
>few|TRBV4-2|TRBJ2-7|TRBD2
TGTGCCAGCAGCCAAGATAGGAGGGGACTAGCACCGTTTAGGACTTACGAGCAGTACTTC
CASSQDRRGLAPFRTYEQYF
>.|TRBV21-1|TRBJ2-1|.
TGTGCCAGCAGCAAAGCGGGACAGGGCCCCGGAGAGACCCAGTTCTTC
CASSKAGQGPGETQFF
>few|TRBV20-1|TRBJ2-1|.
TGCAGTGCTAGAGGCACTTATTCCTACAATGAGCAGTTCTTC
CSARGTYSYNEQFF
>.|TRBV7-2|TRBJ1-6|TRBD1
TGTGCCAGCAGCTTAGGGACAGGGGTTGGAACCTATAATTCACCCCTCCACTTT
CASSLGTGVGTYNSPLHF
>.|TRBV21-1|TRBJ1-6|.
TGTGCCACCCGGGCCATATGTCGTTATAATTCACCCCTCCACTTT
CATRAICRYNSPLHF
>.|TRBV2|TRBJ2-1|TRBD1
TGTGCCAGCAGGACAGGGTCGGGCTACAATGAGCAGTTCTTC
CASRTGSGYNEQFF
>.|TRBV5-1|TRBJ1-2|.
TGCGCCAGCAGCCCAGGGACGGCCGTCAACTATGGCTACACCTTC
CASSPGTAVNYGYTF
>.|TRBV2|TRBJ2-4|TRBD1
TGTGCCGGGGGGACAGGGAGGTCTTTAGACATTCAGTACTTC
CAGGTGRSLDIQYF
>few|TRBV27|TRBJ1-2|.
TGTGCCAGCAGTCCGGACAGCCCCTCCTATGGCTACACCTTC
CASSPDSPSYGYTF
>.|TRBV11-2|TRBJ2-2|TRBD2
TGTGCCAGCAGCGGTCCTAGCGGGGGACCTAACACCGGGGAGCTGTTTTTT
CASSGPSGGPNTGELFF
>.|TRBV20-1|TRBJ2-5|.
TGCAGTGCTAGAAACCAGGGGAGAGAGACCCAGTACTTC
CSARNQGRETQYF
>.|TRBV3-1|TRBJ1-2|.
TGTGCCAGCAGCCCCTCCGGGGTTGGCTACACCTTC
CASSPSGVGYTF
>.|TRBV27|TRBJ2-1|TRBD1
TGTGCCAGCAGTTCATTGGGACAGGCCTATCCCGAGCAGTTCTTC
CASSSLGQAYPEQFF
>.|TRBV21-1|TRBJ1-1|.
TGTGCCAGCAGCGCCCCGGGGCCCGAAGTCACTGAAGCTTTCTTT
CASSAPGPEVTEAFF